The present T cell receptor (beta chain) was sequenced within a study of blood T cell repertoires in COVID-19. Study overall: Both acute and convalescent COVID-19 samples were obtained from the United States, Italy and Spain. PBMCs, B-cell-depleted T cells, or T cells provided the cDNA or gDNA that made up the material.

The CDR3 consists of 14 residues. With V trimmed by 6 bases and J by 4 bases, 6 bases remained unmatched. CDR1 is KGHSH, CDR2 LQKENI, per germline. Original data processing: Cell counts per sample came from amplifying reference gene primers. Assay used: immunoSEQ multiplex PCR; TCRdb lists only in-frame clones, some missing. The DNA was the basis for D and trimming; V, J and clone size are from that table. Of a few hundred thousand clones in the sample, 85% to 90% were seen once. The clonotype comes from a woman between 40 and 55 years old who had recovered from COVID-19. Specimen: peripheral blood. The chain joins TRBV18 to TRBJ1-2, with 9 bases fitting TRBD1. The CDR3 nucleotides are TGTGCCAGCTCCCCGGACAGGGGCCTCTATGGCTACACCTTC. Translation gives CASSPDRGLYGYTF.